Each of the 28 T cell receptor beta chains below was sequenced from the same sample in a study of blood T cell repertoires in COVID-19. Clones were read by immunoSEQ multiplex PCR, and TCRdb kept only the in-frame ones, dropping some. The data show about 56,000 clones, roughly 89% seen once. Material: peripheral blood. These receptors were taken from a woman in her fifties or sixties with COVID-19, enrolled during active disease.

The chain combines TRBV3-1 (or the pseudogene TRBV3-2) with TRBJ1-4, with TRBD1 as a possible D gene (6 bases). Trimming took 3 bases from V and 6 from J, leaving 11 bases between them. The CDR3 is made up of 14 amino acids. Germline V CDR1 and CDR2: LGHDT, YNNKEL (reference sequence). The DNA for the CDR3 is TGTGCCAGCAGCCAGGGGCAGGGGTATGAAAAACTGTTTTTT. It specifies CASSQGQGYEKLFF.

The CDR3 nucleotides are TGTGCCAGCAGCCAGGGACAGGGGACGTACGAGCAGTACTTC. Its protein is CASSQGQGTYEQYF. This chain connects TRBV25-1 to TRBJ2-7; 10 positions agree with TRBD1. V dropped 6 bases and J dropped 4; count of bases not matched to a gene: 6. CDR1 and CDR2 from the germline V gene are MGHDK and SYGVNS. There are 14 residues in the CDR3.

The genes are TRBV19 and TRBJ1-1; no clear D gene. Germline lookup yields CDR1 LNHDA and CDR2 SQIVND (reference sequence). CDR3 length: 14 residues. V was trimmed by 3 bases and J by 0 bases, leaving 8 bases between them. CDR3 nucleotides: TGTGCCAGTAGTATGTTTTCCATGAACACTGAAGCTTTCTTT. Protein: CASSMFSMNTEAFF.

This chain links TRBV28 with TRBJ2-5; D possibly corresponds to TRBD1 (5 bases). V was trimmed by 4 bases and J by 2 bases, leaving 11 bases between them. CDR3 size: 14 residues. Germline CDR1 reads MDHEN; CDR2 reads SYDVKM. Here the CDR3 reads CASSYHRYQETQYF. As DNA, the CDR3 is TGTGCCAGCAGTTACCACAGGTATCAAGAGACCCAGTACTTC.

This clone showed up just once. V gene TRBV5-1 combines with J gene TRBJ2-4, with 15 bases lining up with TRBD2. The CDR3 totals 18 residues. Germline values: CDR1 SGHRS, CDR2 YFSETQ. V trimming: 3 bases; J trimming: 4 bases; junction bases outside the gene matches: 8. The CDR3 loop reads CASSSLGLAGGPKNIQYF. CDR3 nucleotides: TGCGCCAGCAGCTCGCTAGGACTAGCGGGAGGGCCGAAAAACATTCAGTACTTC. The full variable domain, with the rest looked up from reference TRBV5-1 and TRBJ2-4, is KAGVTQTPRYLIKTRGQQVTLSCSPISGHRSVSWYQQTPGQGLQFLFEYFSETQRNKGNFPGRFSGRQFSNSRSEMNVSTLELGDSALYLCASSSLGLAGGPKNIQYFGAGTRLSVL.

This chain uses TRBV20-1 with TRBJ2-1, with D possibly matching TRBD1 (6 bases). This CDR3 comprises 10 residues. Trimming removed 6 bases from V and 14 bases from J, with 14 bases in between. Germline V lookup: CDR1 DFQATT, CDR2 SNEGSKA (reference sequence). The CDR3 bases are TGCAGTGCCTTACAGAACAGGGAGTTCTTC. Translating it yields CSALQNREFF.

The V call is TRBV5-1, the J call TRBJ2-3, with 8 bases matching TRBD1. With V trimmed by 0 bases and J by 12 bases, 6 bases remained unmatched. There are 13 residues in the CDR3. The germline V gene has CDR1 SGHRS and CDR2 YFSETQ. CDR3 region: CASSLGDRPHQYF. CDR3 in DNA: TGCGCCAGCAGCTTGGGGGACAGGCCCCACCAGTATTTT.

This sequence joins TRBV7-6 and TRBJ2-5, with D perhaps TRBD2 (5 bases). Germline V lookup: CDR1 SGHVS, CDR2 FNYEAQ. V was shortened by 5 bases and J by 5 bases, with 18 bases between the two germline ends. CDR3 length: 15 amino acids. The DNA of the CDR3 is TGTGCCAGCAGCCTACGGGGAGAAGGGTGGGAGACCCAGTACTTC. Translation gives CASSLRGEGWETQYF.

In DNA, the CDR3 is TGTGCCAGCAGCTTGGCAGGGTTTTTGGGCAATGAGCAGTTCTTC. Translation: CASSLAGFLGNEQFF. The chain carries TRBV5-5 and TRBJ2-1; TRBD1 might be the D (5 bases). This CDR3 has 15 residues. Deletions cut 0 bases from V and 6 bases from J, with 13 bases between. Germline V gene sequence: CDR1 SGHKS, CDR2 YYEKEE (reference sequence). Full variable domain (outside the CDR3, taken from reference TRBV5-5 and TRBJ2-1): DAGVTQSPTHLIKTRGQQVTLRCSPISGHKSVSWYQQVLGQGPQFIFQYYEKEERGRGNFPDRFSARQFPNYSSELNVNALLLGDSALYLCASSLAGFLGNEQFFGPGTRLTVL.

The rearrangement joins TRBV25-1 to TRBJ1-1, with a tentative D call TRBD1 (6 bases). Per the germline V gene, CDR1 is MGHDK and CDR2 is SYGVNS. Trimming left V 2 bases short and J 14 bases short, with 12 bases between. The CDR3 extends over 11 amino acids. The CDR3 DNA is TGTGCCAGCAGTGAACCAACAGGGATATTCTTT. Translated, it gives CASSEPTGIFF.

The sample holds one count of this clone. The rearrangement links TRBV7-9 to TRBJ2-5; 8 nucleotides match TRBD2. Trimming cost V 11 bases and J 3 bases; bases outside gene matches: 14. CDR1 is SEHNR, CDR2 FQNEAQ, per germline (reference sequence). This CDR3 is built from 15 residues. CDR3 residues: CAGQEGVAGKETQYF. CDR3 nucleotide sequence: TGTGCCGGCCAAGAGGGGGTAGCGGGGAAAGAGACCCAGTACTTC.

V gene TRBV11-2 combines with J gene TRBJ2-3; D is perhaps TRBD2 (6 bases). CDR1 SGHAT and CDR2 FQNNGV come from the germline V gene. The ends were cut back, 0 bases at V and 0 bases at J, with 13 bases in the middle. The CDR3 consists of 17 residues. The DNA of the CDR3 is TGTGCCAGCAGCTTAGAGCCCACTAGCAGTAGCACAGATACGCAGTATTTT. Translation: CASSLEPTSSSTDTQYF.

The J gene is TRBJ2-5, the V gene TRBV27, with D uncertain. The CDR3 sequence is 14 residues long. The V gene lost 5 bases and the J gene lost 2 bases, with 12 bases spanning the gap. The V gene's germline CDR1 is MNHEY and CDR2 SMNVEV (reference sequence). CDR3 nucleotide sequence: TGTGCCAGCAGTGGGCTGGCAGCACAAGAGACCCAGTACTTC. As protein: CASSGLAAQETQYF.

The gene calls are TRBV18 and TRBJ1-1; D ambiguous. The germline V gene encodes CDR1 KGHSH and CDR2 LQKENI. This CDR3 has 16 amino acids. V lost 1 base to trimming and J lost 6 bases, with 18 bases between them. The CDR3 sequence: CASSPLKYGGRAEAFF. The CDR3 region has the DNA TGTGCCAGCTCACCACTTAAGTATGGAGGTCGGGCTGAAGCTTTCTTT.

This clone was detected once. The chain recombines TRBV27 with TRBJ2-7, with D unclear. This CDR3 has 12 amino acids. Trimming cost V 5 bases and J 0 bases, with 5 bases left between them. CDR1 MNHEY and CDR2 SMNVEV come from the germline V gene (reference sequence). CDR3 nucleotides: TGTGCCAGCAGTCCCAGCTCCTACGAGCAGTACTTC. It specifies CASSPSSYEQYF.

V is TRBV24-1 and J is TRBJ2-2; 8 bases fit TRBD1. The V and J ends lost 2 bases and 1 base, in that order; junction bases with no gene match: 11. CDR1 KGHDR and CDR2 SFDVKD come from the germline V gene. The length of the CDR3 is 19 residues. CDR3 sequence reads: CATSDYGQGINKNTGELFF. The CDR3 DNA sequence: TGTGCCACCAGTGATTACGGACAGGGTATTAACAAGAACACCGGGGAGCTGTTTTTT.

The V gene is TRBV30, the J gene TRBJ2-7; D is perhaps TRBD2 (5 bases). Germline V gene lookup returns CDR1 GTSNPN and CDR2 SVGIG (reference sequence). This CDR3 spans 12 amino acids. Trimming removed 0 bases from V and 5 bases from J, with 8 bases in between. CDR3 in DNA: TGTGCCTGGAGTGTAACCGGGGACGAGCAGTACTTC. It yields the protein CAWSVTGDEQYF.

The rearrangement uses TRBV11-2 and TRBJ1-1, with 8 bases aligning to TRBD1. J lost 5 bases, V lost 5 bases, and 10 bases had no gene match. The CDR3 is made up of 15 amino acids. The germline V gene encodes CDR1 SGHAT and CDR2 FQNNGV. Written as DNA, the CDR3 is TGTGCCAGCAGCCCTCCGGACAGGGTCGATACTGAAGCTTTCTTT. It specifies CASSPPDRVDTEAFF.

This clone was recorded once. The genes are TRBV9 and TRBJ1-3, with D hard to call. Trimming removed 4 bases at V and 6 bases at J, with 17 bases between. CDR3 size: 15 residues. The germline V gene encodes CDR1 SGDLS and CDR2 YYNGEE. The CDR3 nucleotides read TGTGCCAGCAGCCCGAGGGCGGGGAAGGCAAACACCATATATTTT. The encoded protein is CASSPRAGKANTIYF.

The chain employs TRBV28 and TRBJ1-4, with 10 bases matching TRBD1. The CDR3 spans 13 residues. V lost 9 bases, J lost 7 bases, and 5 bases stayed unmatched. CDR1 MDHEN and CDR2 SYDVKM come from the germline V gene. The CDR3 sequence is CASLGQGSEKLFF. DNA of the CDR3: TGTGCCAGTCTGGGACAGGGGAGTGAAAAACTGTTTTTT.

V and J are TRBV6-5 and TRBJ1-1; 8 nucleotides align to TRBD1. J was trimmed by 1 base and V by 8 bases; bases with no gene match: 9. Germline CDR1 reads MNHEY; CDR2 reads SVGAGI. This CDR3 has 15 amino acids. This chain's CDR3 is CASGWTGHGNTEAFF. The CDR3 DNA reads as TGTGCCAGCGGCTGGACAGGGCACGGGAACACTGAAGCTTTCTTT.

This rearrangement joins TRBV5-8 to TRBJ2-7; 11 bases agree with TRBD1. V dropped 1 base and J dropped 3; count of bases not matched to a gene: 3. The CDR3 runs 15 residues. Germline V CDR1 and CDR2: SGHTS, YDEGEE. CDR3 loop: CASSLSGTGGYEQYF. The CDR3, as DNA: TGTGCCAGCAGCTTGTCCGGGACAGGGGGCTACGAGCAGTACTTC. Variable domain in full (rest from reference TRBV5-8 and TRBJ2-7): EAGVTQSPTHLIKTRGQQATLRCSPISGHTSVYWYQQALGLGLQFLLWYDEGEERNRGNFPPRFSGRQFPNYSSELNVNALELEDSALYLCASSLSGTGGYEQYFGPGTRLTVT.

CDR3 DNA: TGTGCCAGCAGATCATCCGGGACTGGAACCTACGAGCAGTACTTC. Its protein product is CASRSSGTGTYEQYF. V is TRBV6-5 and J is TRBJ2-7; D may be TRBD2 (6 bases). Germline-derived CDR1 and CDR2 are MNHEY and SVGAGI. CDR3 length equals 15 residues. Between the trimmed V and J ends, which lost 6 bases and 2 bases, there was a span of 17 bases.

DNA of the CDR3: TGTGCCAGCAGCCAAGGAACAGGGGGTGGGCGGACTGAAGCTTTCTTT. Translation gives CASSQGTGGGRTEAFF. The chain is built from TRBV3-1 (or the pseudogene TRBV3-2) and TRBJ1-1; TRBD1 matches at 8 bases. The CDR3 spans 16 residues. V shed 1 base, J shed 5 bases, and the junction held 9 bases outside the gene matches. The V gene's germline CDR1 is LGHDT and CDR2 YNNKEL (reference sequence).

The chain recombines TRBV2 with TRBJ2-7, with 9 nucleotides matching TRBD1. The CDR3 is 15 amino acids. Germline loops: CDR1 SNHLY, CDR2 FYNNEI. V trimming: 3 bases; J trimming: 4 bases; junction bases outside the gene matches: 7. CDR3 amino acids: CASSDYGTGLYEQYF. CDR3 in DNA: TGTGCCAGCAGTGATTACGGGACAGGGTTATACGAGCAGTACTTC.

The chain links TRBV28 to TRBJ2-1, with 9 bases fitting TRBD2. The V gene end was trimmed by 4 bases and the J gene end by 5 bases; junction bases not matched to a gene: 9. The CDR3 has 16 residues. Looked up from germline, CDR1 is MDHEN and CDR2 is SYDVKM. The CDR3 here is CASSSPGREGDNEQFF. The DNA for the CDR3 is TGTGCCAGCAGTTCACCCGGGCGGGAGGGGGACAATGAGCAGTTCTTC.

The V call is TRBV7-9, the J call TRBJ1-4; 7 positions match TRBD1. V gave up 5 bases and J gave up 14 bases; unmatched junction bases: 8. CDR3 length equals 12 residues. Germline V gene lookup returns CDR1 SEHNR and CDR2 FQNEAQ (reference sequence). CDR3 residues: CASSPLGGVLFF. The CDR3 DNA reads TGTGCCAGCAGCCCTCTAGGGGGCGTCCTGTTTTTT.

The genes are TRBV19 and TRBJ2-7; the match to TRBD2 covers 10 bases. The length of the CDR3 is 14 residues. V shed 8 bases and J 4 bases; nucleotides not matched to a gene: 8. CDR1 and CDR2 (germline): LNHDA, SQIVND (reference sequence). CDR3 amino acids: CASGSSGGGYEQYF. The CDR3, as DNA: TGTGCCAGTGGCTCTAGCGGGGGAGGATACGAGCAGTACTTC.